This TCR beta chain was captured by sequencing in a study of blood T cell repertoires in COVID-19. This clone was recorded once. Germline V gives CDR1 LNHDA, CDR2 SQIVND (reference sequence). V was clipped by 4 bases and J by 0 bases; unmatched bases: 4. This CDR3 has 15 residues. TCRdb keeps only in-frame clones here, not all; method: immunoSEQ multiplex PCR. The sample shows approximately 450,000 clones, more than 80% of them seen only once. The TCR sequence derives from a man aged 25-45 years who had recovered from COVID-19. Sequenced: PBMCs or T cells enriched from blood (not recorded which). This chain uses TRBV19 with TRBJ2-7; 9 nucleotides align to TRBD2. The CDR3 protein is CASSNSGSASYEQYF. In DNA form, the CDR3 reads TGTGCCAGTAGTAATAGCGGGAGCGCCTCCTACGAGCAGTACTTC.